This T cell receptor (beta chain) was sequenced for a study of T cells in Graves' hyperthyroidism and ophthalmopathy. Germline V gene data show CDR1 as DFQATT and CDR2 as SNEGSKA (reference sequence). This CDR3 has 14 residues. After removal of 4 bases from V and 2 bases from J, the junction contained 5 bases not matched to a gene. This clonotype was seen at least ten times. Template material for amplifying TCR beta CDR3 regions consisted of RNA transcripts. The TCR CDR3 first-round RT-PCR relied on the HTBI primer set. A single record per CDR3 protein comes from TCRdb applying MiXCR to the multiplex PCR reads. The sample shows hundreds of thousands of distinct CDR3 sequences, about 15% of them seen only once.

This sequence joins TRBV20-1 and TRBJ2-5; TRBD2 aligns across 9 bases. This clonotype originated in a woman in her 40s with Graves' hyperthyroidism. Sequencing input: blood. The chain's CDR3 is CSAIPTSGQETQYF. The CDR3 DNA is TGCAGTGCTATCCCGACTAGCGGTCAAGAGACCCAGTACTTC.